The present T cell receptor beta chain was sequenced within a study of PD-1 blockade in mismatch repair-deficient tumors. About the research overall: All were previously treated, progressing patients with 11 to 13 mismatch repair-deficient cancer types. Study-level findings and limits: Tumor-resident clones, often absent from pretreatment blood, expanded after pembrolizumab and then contracted.

All patients were mismatch repair deficient, assessed by either PCR or immunohistochemistry. The TCR-sequenced patients were a few responders to pembrolizumab. Libraries were prepared by immunoSEQ multiplex PCR; TCRdb keeps only in-frame clonotypes and omits some of them. The repertoire holds 120,000 or so clones, 86% seen once, with about 13% in the top ten. Germline loops: CDR1 SNHLY, CDR2 FYNNEI. The V end lost 0 bases, the J end lost 1 base, and 9 bases lay between the germline ends. The CDR3 consists of 15 residues. Regarding this clone: Its target is not known.

The TCR originated in an adult with mismatch repair-deficient cancer. The J gene is TRBJ1-1, the V gene TRBV2; no reliable D call. This sample comprised peripheral blood, obtained 44 weeks after starting pembrolizumab. Here the CDR3 DNA reads TGTGCCAGCAGTGAAGCGATAACGGGGAACACTGAAGCTTTCTTT. Amino acids: CASSEAITGNTEAFF.